The table lists the clone carrying this T cell receptor beta chain with a count of one. Its antigen remains unidentified. The data were obtained in a study of CD8 T cells in Susac syndrome. At the level of the study: Blood was drawn from Susac syndrome patients while they were therapy-naive, on corticosteroids, or on intravenous immunoglobulin alone.

Germline lookup yields CDR1 SQVTM and CDR2 ANQGSEA. J gave up 0 bases and V 6 bases, and 6 bases lay outside the gene matches. The CDR3 has 15 residues. Findings and limits, study-wide: CD4+ T cell repertoires in Susac syndrome exhibited no evidence of clonal expansion.

TEMRA cells underwent FACS enrichment and CD8+ and CD4+ T cells underwent negative isolation. RNA, at roughly 0.5 to 1 ug, was reverse transcribed with random hexamers. Across 54 Vbeta and 13 Jbeta, TCR beta CDR3 was amplified with immunoSEQ multiplex PCR. TCRdb recomputed calls from the immunoSEQ multiplex PCR reads with MiXCR, one row per CDR3 protein. The data show 200,000 to 300,000 distinct CDR3 sequences, almost 97% seen once. This chain links TRBV29-1 with TRBJ2-2; 8 nucleotides line up with TRBD2. The receptor was derived from a human donor with Susac syndrome. The sample comprised CD4+ T cells from PBMCs. The CDR3 DNA reads as TGCAGCGTCCGGTACGGGAGGGCGAACACCGGGGAGCTGTTTTTT. Its protein is CSVRYGRANTGELFF.